This T cell receptor (beta chain) was sequenced during a study of control samples from healthy donors and cancer patients. Germline lookup yields CDR1 ENHRY and CDR2 SYGVKD. V was pared by 6 bases and J by 0 bases, with 5 bases of the junction left unmatched. The CDR3 spans 14 residues. The table came from immunoSEQ multiplex PCR; TCRdb's copy has only in-frame clones and leaves some out. The sample has around 180,000 clones; 85% to 95% are singletons. Sequencing was carried out using blood. This receptor was identified in a woman between 18 and 29 years old in good health. V is TRBV10-3 and J is TRBJ2-7; 7 positions agree with TRBD2. The CDR3 sequence: CAIRGGDGSYEQYF. The CDR3 DNA reads as TGTGCCATCAGGGGGGGGGACGGCTCCTACGAGCAGTACTTC.